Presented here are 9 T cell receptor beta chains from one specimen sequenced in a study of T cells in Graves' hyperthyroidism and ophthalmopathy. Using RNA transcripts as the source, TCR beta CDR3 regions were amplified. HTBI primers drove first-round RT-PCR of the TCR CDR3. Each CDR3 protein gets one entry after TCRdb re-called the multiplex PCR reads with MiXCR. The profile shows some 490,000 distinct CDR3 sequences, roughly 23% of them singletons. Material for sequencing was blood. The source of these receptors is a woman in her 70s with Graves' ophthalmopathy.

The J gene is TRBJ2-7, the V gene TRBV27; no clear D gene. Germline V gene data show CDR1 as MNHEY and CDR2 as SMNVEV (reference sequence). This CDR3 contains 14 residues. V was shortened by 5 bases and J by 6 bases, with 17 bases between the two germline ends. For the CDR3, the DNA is TGTGCCAGCAGTCCGCGACACCTGGCTACCGAGCAGTACTTC. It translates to CASSPRHLATEQYF.

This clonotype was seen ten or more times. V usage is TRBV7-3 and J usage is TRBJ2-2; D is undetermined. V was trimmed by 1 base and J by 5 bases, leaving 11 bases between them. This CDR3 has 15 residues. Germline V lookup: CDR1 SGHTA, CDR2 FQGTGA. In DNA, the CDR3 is TGTGCCAGCAGCTTAAACGGATTGGGGACCGGGGAGCTGTTTTTT. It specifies CASSLNGLGTGELFF.

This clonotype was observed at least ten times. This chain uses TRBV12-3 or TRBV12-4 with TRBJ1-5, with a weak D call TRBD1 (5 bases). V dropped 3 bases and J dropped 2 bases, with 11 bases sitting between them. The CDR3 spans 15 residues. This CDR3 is CASSLWGLGNQPQHF. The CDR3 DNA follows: TGTGCCAGCAGTTTGTGGGGGTTGGGCAATCAGCCCCAGCATTTT.

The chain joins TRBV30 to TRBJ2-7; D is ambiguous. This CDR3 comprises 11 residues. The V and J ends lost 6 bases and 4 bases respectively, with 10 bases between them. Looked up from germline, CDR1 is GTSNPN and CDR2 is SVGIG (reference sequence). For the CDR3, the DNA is TGTGCCTGCGTAAGGGAATACGAGCAGTACTTC. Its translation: CACVREYEQYF.

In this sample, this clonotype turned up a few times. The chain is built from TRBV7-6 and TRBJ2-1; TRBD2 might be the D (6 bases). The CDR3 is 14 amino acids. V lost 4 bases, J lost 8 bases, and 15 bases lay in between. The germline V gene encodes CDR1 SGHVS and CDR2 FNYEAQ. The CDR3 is CASSSSGPSHEQFF. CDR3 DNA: TGTGCCAGCAGCTCCAGCGGGCCCTCCCATGAGCAGTTCTTC. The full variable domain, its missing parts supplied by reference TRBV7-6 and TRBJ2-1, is GAGVSQSPRYKVTKRGQDVALRCDPISGHVSLYWYRQALGQGPEFLTYFNYEAQQDKSGLPNDRFSAERPEGSISTLTIQRTEQRDSAMYRCASSSSGPSHEQFFGPGTRLTVL.

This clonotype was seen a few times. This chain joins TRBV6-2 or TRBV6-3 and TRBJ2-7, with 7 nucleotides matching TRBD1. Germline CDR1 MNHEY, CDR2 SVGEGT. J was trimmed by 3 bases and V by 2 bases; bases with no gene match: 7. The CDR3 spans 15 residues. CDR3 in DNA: TGTGCCAGCAGTTACGCCTCGGGACAGCGCTACGAGCAGTACTTC. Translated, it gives CASSYASGQRYEQYF.

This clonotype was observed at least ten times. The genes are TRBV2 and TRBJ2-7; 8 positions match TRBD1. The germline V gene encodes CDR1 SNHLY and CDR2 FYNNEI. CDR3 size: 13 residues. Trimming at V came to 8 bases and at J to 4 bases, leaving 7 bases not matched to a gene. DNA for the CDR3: TGTGCCAGCGAACGGGACAGGAGGTACGAGCAGTACTTC. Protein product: CASERDRRYEQYF.

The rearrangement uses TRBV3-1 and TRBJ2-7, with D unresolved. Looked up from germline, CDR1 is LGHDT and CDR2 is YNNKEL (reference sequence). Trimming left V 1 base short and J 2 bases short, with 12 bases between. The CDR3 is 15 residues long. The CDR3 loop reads CASSQASGLTYEQYF. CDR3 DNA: TGTGCCAGCAGCCAAGCGTCCGGGTTAACCTACGAGCAGTACTTC.

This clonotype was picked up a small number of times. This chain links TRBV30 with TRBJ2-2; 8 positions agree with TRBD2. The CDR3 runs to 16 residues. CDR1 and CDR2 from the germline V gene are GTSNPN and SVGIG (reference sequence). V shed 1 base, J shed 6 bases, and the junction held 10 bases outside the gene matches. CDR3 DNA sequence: TGTGCCTGGAGTGCAACGGGAGGGCCGTCGGCCGGGGAGCTGTTTTTT. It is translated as CAWSATGGPSAGELFF.